This T cell receptor (beta chain) was found in a study of shared clonotypes between healthy human individuals. The protocol was immunoSEQ multiplex PCR, while the TCRdb copy is restricted to in-frame clones and leaves out a portion. The sample contains some 2.1 million clones, 85% to 95% of which appear only once. The CDR3 has 16 residues. Concerning this clone: Its matching antigen is unknown.

Whole-study results and caveats: Among several donors, about 5% of naive CD4 clonotypes were found in common.

The receptor comes from a man between 18 and 35 years old in good health. The V call is TRBV7-5, the J call TRBJ2-3; the table's D call TRBD2 went unverified against the DNA. TRBV7-5 is described as a pseudogene. Sequencing was done on a sample of naive CD4+ T cells sorted from blood. Subset indicated: CD45RA+ positively selected. The CDR3 bases are TGTGCCAGAAGCTTCCTAGCGGGAAATGGGCCAGATACGCAGTATTTT. Its protein product is CARSFLAGNGPDTQYF.